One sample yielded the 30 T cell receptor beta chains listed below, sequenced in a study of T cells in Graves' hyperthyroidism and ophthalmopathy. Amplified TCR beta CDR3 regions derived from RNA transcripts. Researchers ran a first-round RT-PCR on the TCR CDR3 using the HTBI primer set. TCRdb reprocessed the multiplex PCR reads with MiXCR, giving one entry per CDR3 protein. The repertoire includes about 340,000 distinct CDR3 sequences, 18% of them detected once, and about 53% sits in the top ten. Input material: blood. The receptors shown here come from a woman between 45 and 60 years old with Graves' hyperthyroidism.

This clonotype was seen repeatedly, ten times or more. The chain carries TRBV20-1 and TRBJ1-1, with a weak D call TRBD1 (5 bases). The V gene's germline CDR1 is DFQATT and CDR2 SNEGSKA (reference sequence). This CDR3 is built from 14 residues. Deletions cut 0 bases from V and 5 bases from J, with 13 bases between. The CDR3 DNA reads TGCAGTGCTAGAGATCCCAGGGTGGGAACTGAAGCTTTCTTT. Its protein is CSARDPRVGTEAFF.

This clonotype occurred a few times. In DNA, the CDR3 is TGTGCCAGCAGTGATGGGACTAGCGGGGGTGAGACCCAGTACTTC. Protein: CASSDGTSGGETQYF. The chain uses TRBV2 and TRBJ2-5, with 14 nucleotides matching TRBD2. Germline V lookup: CDR1 SNHLY, CDR2 FYNNEI. V trimming: 3 bases; J trimming: 5 bases; junction bases outside the gene matches: 2. The CDR3 is 15 amino acids.

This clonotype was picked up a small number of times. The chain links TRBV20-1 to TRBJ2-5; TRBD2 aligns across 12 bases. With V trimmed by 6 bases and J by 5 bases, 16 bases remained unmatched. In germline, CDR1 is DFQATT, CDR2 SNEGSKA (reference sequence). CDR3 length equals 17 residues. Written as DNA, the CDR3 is TGCAGTGCCACCGAGCTCTGGACTAGCGGGAAGAGTGAGACCCAGTACTTC. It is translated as CSATELWTSGKSETQYF.

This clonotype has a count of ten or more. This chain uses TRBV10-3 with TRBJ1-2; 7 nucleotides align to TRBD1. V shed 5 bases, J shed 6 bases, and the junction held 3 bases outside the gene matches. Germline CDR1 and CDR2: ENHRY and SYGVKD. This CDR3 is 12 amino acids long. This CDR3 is CAISRQGDGYTF. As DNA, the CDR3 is TGTGCCATCAGTCGGCAGGGGGATGGCTACACCTTC.

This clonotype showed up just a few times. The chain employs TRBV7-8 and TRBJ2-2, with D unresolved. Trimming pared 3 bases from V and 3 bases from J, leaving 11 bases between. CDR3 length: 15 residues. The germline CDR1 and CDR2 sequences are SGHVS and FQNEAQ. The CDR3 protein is CASSLDGPDTGELFF. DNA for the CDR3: TGTGCCAGCAGCTTGGACGGCCCGGACACCGGGGAGCTGTTTTTT. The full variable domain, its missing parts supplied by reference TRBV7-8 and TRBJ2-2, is GAGVSQSPRYKVAKRGQDVALRCDPISGHVSLFWYQQALGQGPEFLTYFQNEAQLDKSGLPSDRFFAERPEGSVSTLKIQRTQQEDSAVYLCASSLDGPDTGELFFGEGSRLTVL.

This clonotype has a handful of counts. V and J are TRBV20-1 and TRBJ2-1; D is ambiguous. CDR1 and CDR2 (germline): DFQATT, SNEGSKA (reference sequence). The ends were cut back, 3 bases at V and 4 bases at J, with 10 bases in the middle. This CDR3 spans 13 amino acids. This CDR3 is CSASDPAYNEQFF. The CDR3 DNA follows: TGCAGTGCTAGTGACCCCGCTTACAATGAGCAGTTCTTC.

CDR3 region: CAISANRVGVGTEAFF. The CDR3 region has the DNA TGTGCCATCAGCGCAAACAGGGTTGGGGTAGGCACTGAAGCTTTCTTT. This chain connects TRBV10-3 to TRBJ1-1, with D tentatively TRBD1 (6 bases). Per germline, CDR1 ENHRY and CDR2 SYGVKD. CDR3 length: 16 amino acids. The V gene lost 6 bases and the J gene lost 4 bases, with 21 bases spanning the gap.

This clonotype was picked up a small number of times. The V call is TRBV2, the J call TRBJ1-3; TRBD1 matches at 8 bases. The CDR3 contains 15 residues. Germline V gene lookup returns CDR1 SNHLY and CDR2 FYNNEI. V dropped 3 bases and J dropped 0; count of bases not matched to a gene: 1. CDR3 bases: TGTGCCAGCAGTGAGGGACAGGTCTCTGGAAACACCATATATTTT. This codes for CASSEGQVSGNTIYF.

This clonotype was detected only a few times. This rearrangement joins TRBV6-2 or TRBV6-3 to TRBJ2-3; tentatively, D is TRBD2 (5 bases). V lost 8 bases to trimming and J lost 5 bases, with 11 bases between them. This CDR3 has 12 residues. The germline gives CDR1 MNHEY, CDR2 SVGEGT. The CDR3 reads CASSDYRDTQYF. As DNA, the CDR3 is TGTGCCAGCTCAGACTATCGAGATACGCAGTATTTT.

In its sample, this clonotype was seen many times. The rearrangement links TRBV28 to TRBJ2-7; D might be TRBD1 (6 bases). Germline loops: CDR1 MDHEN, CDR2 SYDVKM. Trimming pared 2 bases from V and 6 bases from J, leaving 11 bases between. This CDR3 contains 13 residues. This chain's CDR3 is CASSLPGHIEQYF. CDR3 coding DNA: TGTGCCAGCAGTTTACCGGGACACATCGAGCAGTACTTC.

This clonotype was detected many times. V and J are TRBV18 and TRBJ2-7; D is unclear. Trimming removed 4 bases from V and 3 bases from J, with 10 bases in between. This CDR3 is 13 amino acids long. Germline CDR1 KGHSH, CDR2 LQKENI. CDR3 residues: CASSLGGVYEQYF. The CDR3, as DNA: TGTGCCAGCTCACTCGGTGGGGTCTACGAGCAGTACTTC.

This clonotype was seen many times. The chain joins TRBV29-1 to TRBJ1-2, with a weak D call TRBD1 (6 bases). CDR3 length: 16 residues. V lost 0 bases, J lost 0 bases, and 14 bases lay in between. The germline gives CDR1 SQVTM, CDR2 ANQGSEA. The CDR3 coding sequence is TGCAGCGTTGAAGATCAGTCAGGGGTGGCTAACTATGGCTACACCTTC. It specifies CSVEDQSGVANYGYTF.

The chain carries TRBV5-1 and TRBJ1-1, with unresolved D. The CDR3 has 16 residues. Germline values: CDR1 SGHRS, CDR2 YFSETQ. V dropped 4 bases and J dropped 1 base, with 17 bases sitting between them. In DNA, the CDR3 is TGCGCCAGCAGCCACCCAGGTCGGGGTCCGAACACTGAAGCTTTCTTT. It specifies CASSHPGRGPNTEAFF.

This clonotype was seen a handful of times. The CDR3 bases are TGCAGCGTTGATACGGGGGGCACCGGGGAGCTGTTTTTT. Protein sequence: CSVDTGGTGELFF. J is TRBJ2-2 and V is TRBV29-1; 7 nucleotides line up with TRBD2. Germline lookup yields CDR1 SQVTM and CDR2 ANQGSEA. This CDR3 is 13 amino acids long. Losses at the gene ends were 3 bases for V and 4 bases for J; bases not matched to a gene: 2.

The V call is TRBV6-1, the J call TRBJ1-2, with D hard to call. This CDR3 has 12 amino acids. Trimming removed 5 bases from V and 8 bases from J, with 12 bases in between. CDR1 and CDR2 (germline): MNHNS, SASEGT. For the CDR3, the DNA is TGTGCCAGCAGTCCGGACCTCCGGGGCTACACCTTC. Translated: CASSPDLRGYTF.

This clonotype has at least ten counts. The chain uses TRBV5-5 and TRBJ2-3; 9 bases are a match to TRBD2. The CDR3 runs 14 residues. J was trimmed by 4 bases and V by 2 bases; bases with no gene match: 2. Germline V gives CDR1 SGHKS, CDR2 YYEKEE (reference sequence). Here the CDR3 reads CASSFRGRADTQYF. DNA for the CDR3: TGTGCCAGCAGCTTCCGCGGGAGGGCAGATACGCAGTATTTT.

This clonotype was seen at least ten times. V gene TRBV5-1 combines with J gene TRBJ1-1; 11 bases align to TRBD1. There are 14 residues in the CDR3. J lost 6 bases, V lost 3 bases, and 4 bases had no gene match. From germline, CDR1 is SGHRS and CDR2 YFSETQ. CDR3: CASSSGTGGSEAFF. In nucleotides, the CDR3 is TGCGCCAGCAGCTCTGGGACAGGGGGATCTGAAGCTTTCTTT.

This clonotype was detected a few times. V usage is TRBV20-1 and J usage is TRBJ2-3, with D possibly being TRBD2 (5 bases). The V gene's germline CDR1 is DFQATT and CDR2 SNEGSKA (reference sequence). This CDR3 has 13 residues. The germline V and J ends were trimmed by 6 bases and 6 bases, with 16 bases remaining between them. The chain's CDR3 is CSASSVSADTQYF. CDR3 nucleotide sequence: TGCAGTGCCAGTAGCGTCTCAGCGGATACGCAGTATTTT.

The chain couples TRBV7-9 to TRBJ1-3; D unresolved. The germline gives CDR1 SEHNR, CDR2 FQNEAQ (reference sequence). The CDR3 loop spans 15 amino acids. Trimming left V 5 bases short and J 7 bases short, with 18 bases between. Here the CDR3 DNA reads TGTGCCAGCAGCCCAGCCGCCGCCCGGGAGAACACCATATATTTT. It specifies CASSPAAARENTIYF.

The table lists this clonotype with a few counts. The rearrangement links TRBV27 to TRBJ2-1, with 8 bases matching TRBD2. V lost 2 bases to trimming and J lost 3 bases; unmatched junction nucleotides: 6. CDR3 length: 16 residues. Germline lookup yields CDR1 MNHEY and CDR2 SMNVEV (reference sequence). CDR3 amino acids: CASSLEPLAGYNEQFF. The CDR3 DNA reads TGTGCCAGCAGTTTAGAGCCCCTAGCGGGCTACAATGAGCAGTTCTTC.

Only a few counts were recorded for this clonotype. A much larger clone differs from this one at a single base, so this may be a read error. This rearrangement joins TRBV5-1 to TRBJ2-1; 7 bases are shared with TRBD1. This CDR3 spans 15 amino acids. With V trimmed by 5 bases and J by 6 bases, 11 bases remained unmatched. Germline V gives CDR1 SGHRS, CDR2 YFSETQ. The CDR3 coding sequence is TGCGCCAGCAGTCTTGACAGGGCCGACTCCAATGAGCAGTTCTTC. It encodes CASSLDRADSNEQFF.

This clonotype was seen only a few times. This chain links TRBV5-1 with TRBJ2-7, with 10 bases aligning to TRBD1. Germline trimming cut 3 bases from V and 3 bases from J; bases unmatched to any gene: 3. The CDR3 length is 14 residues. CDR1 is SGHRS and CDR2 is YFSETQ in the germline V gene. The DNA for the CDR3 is TGCGCCAGCAGCTGGGGGACAGGGGACTACGAGCAGTACTTC. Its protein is CASSWGTGDYEQYF.

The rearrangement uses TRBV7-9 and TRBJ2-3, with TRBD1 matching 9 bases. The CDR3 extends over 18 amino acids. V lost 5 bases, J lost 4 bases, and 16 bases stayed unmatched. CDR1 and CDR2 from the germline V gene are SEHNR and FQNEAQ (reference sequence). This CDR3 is CASSKSPRRDRAPDTQYF. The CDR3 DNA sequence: TGTGCCAGCAGCAAGAGTCCCCGCCGGGACAGGGCGCCAGATACGCAGTATTTT.

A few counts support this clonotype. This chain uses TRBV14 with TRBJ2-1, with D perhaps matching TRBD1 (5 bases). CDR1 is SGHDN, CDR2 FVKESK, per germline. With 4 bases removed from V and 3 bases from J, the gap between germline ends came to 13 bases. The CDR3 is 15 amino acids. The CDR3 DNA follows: TGTGCCAGCAGCCCCTACTACCAGGGCTACAATGAGCAGTTCTTC. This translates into CASSPYYQGYNEQFF.

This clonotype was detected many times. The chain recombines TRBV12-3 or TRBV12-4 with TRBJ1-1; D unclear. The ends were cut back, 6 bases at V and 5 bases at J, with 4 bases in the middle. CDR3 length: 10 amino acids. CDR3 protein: CASRKTEAFF. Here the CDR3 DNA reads TGTGCCAGCAGGAAAACTGAAGCTTTCTTT.

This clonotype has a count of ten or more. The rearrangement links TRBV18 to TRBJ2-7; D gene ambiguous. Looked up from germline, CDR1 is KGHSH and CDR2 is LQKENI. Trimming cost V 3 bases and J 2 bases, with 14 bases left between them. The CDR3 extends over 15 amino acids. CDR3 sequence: CASSPLSEGPYEQYF. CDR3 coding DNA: TGTGCCAGCTCACCTCTTTCAGAAGGGCCCTACGAGCAGTACTTC. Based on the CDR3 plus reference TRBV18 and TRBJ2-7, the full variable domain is NAGVMQNPRHLVRRRGQEARLRCSPMKGHSHVYWYRQLPEEGLKFMVYLQKENIIDESGMPKERFSAEFPKEGPSILRIQQVVRGDSAAYFCASSPLSEGPYEQYFGPGTRLTVT.

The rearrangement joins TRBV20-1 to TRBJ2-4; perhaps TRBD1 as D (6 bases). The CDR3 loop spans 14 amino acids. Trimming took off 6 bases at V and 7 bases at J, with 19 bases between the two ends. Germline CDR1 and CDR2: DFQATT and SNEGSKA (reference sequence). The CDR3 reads CSAEYPGAPNIQYF. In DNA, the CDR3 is TGCAGTGCCGAATACCCAGGGGCCCCGAACATTCAGTACTTC.

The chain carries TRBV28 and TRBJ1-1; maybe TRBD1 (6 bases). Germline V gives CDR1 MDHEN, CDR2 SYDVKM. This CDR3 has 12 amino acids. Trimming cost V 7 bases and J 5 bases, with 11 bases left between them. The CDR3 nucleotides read TGTGCCAGCAAAACACAGGGTACTGAAGCTTTCTTT. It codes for CASKTQGTEAFF.

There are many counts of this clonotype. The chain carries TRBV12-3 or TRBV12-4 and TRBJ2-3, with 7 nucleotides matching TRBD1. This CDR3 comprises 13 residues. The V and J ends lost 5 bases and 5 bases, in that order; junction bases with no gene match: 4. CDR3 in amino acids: CASSLTGEDTQYF. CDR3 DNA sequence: TGTGCCAGCAGTCTCACAGGGGAAGATACGCAGTATTTT.

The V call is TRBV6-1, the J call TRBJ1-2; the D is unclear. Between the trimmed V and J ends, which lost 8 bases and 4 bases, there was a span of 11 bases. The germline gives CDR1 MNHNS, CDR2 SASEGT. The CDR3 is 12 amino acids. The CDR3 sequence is CASRREGYGYTF. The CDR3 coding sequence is TGTGCCAGCCGAAGAGAGGGCTATGGCTACACCTTC.